These T cell receptor beta chains were read from a single sample in a study of control samples from healthy donors and cancer patients. Sequencing used immunoSEQ multiplex PCR; TCRdb keeps in-frame clones, though not all of them. The table lists under 80,000 clones, about 80% of them singletons. The sequenced material came from blood. The receptors originated from a man over 45 in good health. CDR3s include the opening cysteine and the closing phenylalanine or tryptophan. A row's size may be missing; if present it is once, few, many or a size class.

>TRBJ2-2|TRBV4-3|.
CASSQAGGGTGELFF
>TRBJ1-3|TRBV5-1|.
CASGDISSGNTIYF
>TRBJ1-1|TRBV15|.
CATSRSGNTEAFF
>TRBJ2-5|TRBV13|.
CASSLVGGPKTQYF
>TRBJ2-7|TRBV27|few
CASSSQGLAGASEQYF
>TRBJ1-1|TRBV18|.
CASSPGMNTEAFF
>TRBJ2-1|TRBV29-1|once
CSERQGEYNEQFF
>TRBJ2-5|TRBV6-2/TRBV6-3|few
CASSKGILAVGETQYF
>TRBJ2-3|TRBV28|.
CASRGGGGGDTQYF
>TRBJ2-3|TRBV28|.
CASSLMTGGTDTQYF
>TRBJ1-2|TRBV29-1|.
CSVDPISTGNYGYTF
>TRBJ2-2|TRBV3-1/TRBV3-2|.
CASSRGLAGAPNTGELFF
>TRBJ2-7|TRBV2|.
CASSNGPGRSYEQYF
>TRBJ2-7|TRBV12-3/TRBV12-4|.
CASSSGQGEQYF
>TRBJ2-5|TRBV28|.
CASSPPRGGRETQYF
>TRBJ2-2|TRBV19|.
CASSIVGRGPNTGELFF
>TRBJ2-1|TRBV30|few
CAWSVLAGGYNEQFF
>TRBJ2-7|TRBV7-2|.
CASSRITRSEQYF
>TRBJ2-5|TRBV9|.
CASSVDPSGGLQETQYF
>TRBJ1-2|TRBV29-1|.
CSVEDGLIGYGYTF
>TRBJ2-6|TRBV2|.
CASSEISSGANVLTF
>TRBJ1-2|TRBV11-2|.
CASSLDGQAVLYGYTF
>TRBJ2-1|TRBV19|.
CASRALAGGSVMGYEQFF
>TRBJ1-3|TRBV11-2|.
CASSFGESSGNTIYF
>TRBJ2-1|TRBV4-1|.
CASSQDPRKAGASYNEQFF
>TRBJ1-5|TRBV19|.
CATDRGGQPQHF
>TRBJ2-7|TRBV7-8|.
CASTQWTSGSEQYF
>TRBJ1-1|TRBV20-1|.
CSAAPGLEAFF
>TRBJ2-1|TRBV4-3|.
CASSLQGITYNEQFF
>TRBJ2-7|TRBV21-1|.
CASSYDRYYEQYF
>TRBJ2-3|TRBV5-1|.
CASRSGQLISTDTQYF
>TRBJ1-3|TRBV6-2/TRBV6-3|.
CASSRLPGNTIYF
>TRBJ2-1|TRBV4-3|once
CASSQDPGTGANEQFF
>TRBJ1-4|TRBV12-5|.
CASGSGTENEKLFF
>TRBJ1-5|TRBV25-1|.
CASSAGGQHQPQHF
>TRBJ2-3|TRBV24-1|.
CATSGTSGRIADTQYF
>TRBJ2-3|TRBV9|few
CASSVARVGSDTQYF
>TRBJ2-1|TRBV28|few
CASSFSGGAGNEQFF
>TRBJ2-7|TRBV28|.
CASSLYEQYF
>TRBJ1-2|TRBV19|.
CASREPGQKFYGYTF
>TRBJ1-3|TRBV6-6|.
CASSYSIGAGVNTIYF
>TRBJ2-5|TRBV10-1|.
CASSVTSGSQQETQYF
>TRBJ2-5|TRBV14|.
CASSLRGSQETQYF
>TRBJ2-7|TRBV30|.
CAWSKLRLQLYEQYF
>TRBJ1-2|TRBV28|.
CASSSPRVSNYGYTF
>TRBJ2-7|TRBV9|.
CASSASGEQYF
>TRBJ2-3|TRBV24-1|.
CATSDPRAGVDTQYF
>TRBJ1-2|TRBV6-6|.
CASTQNYGYTF
>TRBJ1-5|TRBV2|.
CASSVEVNQPQHF
>TRBJ2-7|TRBV4-2|few
CASSQAGTAPYEQYF